The TCR beta chain under discussion was sequenced for a study of T cell repertoires in cytomegalovirus infection. Study context: From public TCR beta signatures came an indication of both CMV infection and matching HLA type.

The study, taken as a whole, reports: Predominance within the ex vivo response was attributable to HLA-C-restricted CMV-specific TCR beta clonotypes. There were carriers of CMV plus the relevant HLA, and cumulative public TCR beta family frequency identified them.

This clonotype has a handful of counts. Its antigen is still unknown. The V and J ends lost 8 bases and 2 bases respectively, with 13 bases between them. Germline CDR1 MNHEY, CDR2 SVGAGI. CDR3 length equals 13 residues. Via MiXCR, TCRdb re-called the reads, giving one row per CDR3 protein. The sample shows about 230,000 distinct CDR3 sequences, approximately 22% of them seen only once. Source material: CD8+ T cells from PBMCs. The V gene is TRBV6-5, the J gene TRBJ2-7; D gene ambiguous. The receptor comes from a human donor in good health (CMV status not recorded). Some clones in this sample may be carry-over from other donors' samples. In nucleotides, the CDR3 is TGTGCCAGCGGTAGCAGGCTTACCTACGAGCAGTACTTC. Amino acid sequence: CASGSRLTYEQYF.